This T cell receptor beta chain was found in a study of blood T cell repertoires in COVID-19. Study context: Collection of acute and convalescent COVID-19 samples took place in the United States, Italy and Spain.

The CDR3 length is 13 residues. Germline V CDR1 and CDR2: SGHRS, YFSETQ. Sequencing was performed with immunoSEQ multiplex PCR; in TCRdb, only in-frame clones are kept and a portion is missing. Of roughly 39,000 clones detected, roughly nine tenths appear once; the ten largest clones hold about 10%. To note about this clone: The junction differs from germline at one of its ends, possibly a read error.

The sample taken for sequencing was peripheral blood. This TCR derives from a man younger than 45 with active or convalescent COVID-19. The chain uses TRBV5-1 and TRBJ2-5; 9 nucleotides match TRBD1. This CDR3 is CASSLDRGDRVDF. The CDR3 DNA reads as TGCGCCAGCAGCTTGGATAGGGGGGACAGGGTCGACTTC.